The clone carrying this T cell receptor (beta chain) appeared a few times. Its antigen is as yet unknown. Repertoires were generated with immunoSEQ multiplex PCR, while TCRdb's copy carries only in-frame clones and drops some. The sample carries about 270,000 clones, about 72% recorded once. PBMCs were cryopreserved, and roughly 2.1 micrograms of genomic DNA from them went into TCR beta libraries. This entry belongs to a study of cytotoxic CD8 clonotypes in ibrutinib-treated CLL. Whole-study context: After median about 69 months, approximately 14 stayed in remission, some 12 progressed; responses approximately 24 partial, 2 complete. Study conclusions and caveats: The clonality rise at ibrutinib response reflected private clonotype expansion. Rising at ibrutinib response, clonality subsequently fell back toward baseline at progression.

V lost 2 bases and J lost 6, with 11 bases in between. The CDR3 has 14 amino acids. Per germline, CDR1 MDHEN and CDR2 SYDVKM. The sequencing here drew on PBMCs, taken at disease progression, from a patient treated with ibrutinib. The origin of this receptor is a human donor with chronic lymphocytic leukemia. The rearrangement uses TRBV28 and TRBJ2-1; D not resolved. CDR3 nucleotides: TGTGCCAGCAGTTTAACTCGGCGGACCAATGAGCAGTTCTTC. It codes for CASSLTRRTNEQFF.